The clone carrying this TCR beta chain appeared many times. The antigen remains undetermined. This record belongs to a study of response to subunit inactivated influenza vaccine. This CDR3 has 17 residues. The V gene's germline CDR1 is SQVTM and CDR2 ANQGSEA. Deletions cut 4 bases from V and 0 bases from J, with 19 bases between. TCRdb re-derived calls from the RT-PCR reads in MiXCR, one entry per CDR3 protein. The table has hundreds of thousands of distinct CDR3 sequences, roughly 8.2% seen once. Overall study findings and caveats: Seasonal influenza vaccination, on each occasion, was suggested by the authors to recruit few new T cells.

Sequenced here: PBMCs from blood, sampled around 25 months after vaccination. The chain has TRBV29-1 and TRBJ2-1, with D uncertain. The sequence derives from a man between 50 and 69 years old who received an inactivated influenza vaccine. CDR3 DNA sequence: TGCAGCGTTGTTGGAGATGGGCCTCTTAGCTCCTACAATGAGCAGTTCTTC. It encodes CSVVGDGPLSSYNEQFF.